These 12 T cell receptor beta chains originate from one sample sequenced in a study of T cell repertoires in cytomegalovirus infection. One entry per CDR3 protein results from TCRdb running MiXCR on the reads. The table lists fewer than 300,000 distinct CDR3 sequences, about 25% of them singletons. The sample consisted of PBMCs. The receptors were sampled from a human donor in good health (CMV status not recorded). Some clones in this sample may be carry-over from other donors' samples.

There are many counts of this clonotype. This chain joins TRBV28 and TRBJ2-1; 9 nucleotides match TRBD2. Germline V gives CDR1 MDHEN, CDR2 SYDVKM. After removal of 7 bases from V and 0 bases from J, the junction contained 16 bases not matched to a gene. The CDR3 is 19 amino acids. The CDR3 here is CASTLSGWTSDRSYNEQFF. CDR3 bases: TGTGCCAGCACCCTGAGTGGATGGACTAGCGACCGCTCCTACAATGAGCAGTTCTTC.

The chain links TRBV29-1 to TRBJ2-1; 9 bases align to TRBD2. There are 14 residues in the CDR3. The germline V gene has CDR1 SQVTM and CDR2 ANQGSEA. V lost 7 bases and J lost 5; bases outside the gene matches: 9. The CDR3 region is CSGGRRGGNNEQFF. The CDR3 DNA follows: TGCAGCGGGGGGAGGCGGGGGGGGAACAATGAGCAGTTCTTC.

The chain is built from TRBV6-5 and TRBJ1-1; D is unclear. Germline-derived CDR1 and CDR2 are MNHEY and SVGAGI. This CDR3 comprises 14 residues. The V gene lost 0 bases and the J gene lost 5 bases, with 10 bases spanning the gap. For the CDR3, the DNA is TGTGCCAGCAGTTACTCGATAGTAGGGACTGAAGCTTTCTTT. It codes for CASSYSIVGTEAFF.

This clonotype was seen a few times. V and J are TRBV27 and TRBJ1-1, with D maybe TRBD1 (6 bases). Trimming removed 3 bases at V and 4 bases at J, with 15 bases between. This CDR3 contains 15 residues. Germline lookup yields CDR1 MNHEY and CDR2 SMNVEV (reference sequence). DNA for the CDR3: TGTGCCAGCAGTTTCAGGGGCGACGGCGGCACTGAAGCTTTCTTT. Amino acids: CASSFRGDGGTEAFF.

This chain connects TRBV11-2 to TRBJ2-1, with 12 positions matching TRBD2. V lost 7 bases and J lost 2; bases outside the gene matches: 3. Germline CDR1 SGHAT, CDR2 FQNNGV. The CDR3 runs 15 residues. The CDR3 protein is CASNLAGGTYNEQFF. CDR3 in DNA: TGTGCCAGCAACCTAGCGGGGGGGACCTACAATGAGCAGTTCTTC.

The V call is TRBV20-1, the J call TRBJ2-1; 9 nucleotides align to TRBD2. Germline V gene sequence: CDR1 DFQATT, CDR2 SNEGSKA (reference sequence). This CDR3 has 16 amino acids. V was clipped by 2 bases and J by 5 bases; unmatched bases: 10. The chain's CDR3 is CSARSPGLALNNEQFF. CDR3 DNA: TGCAGTGCTAGAAGCCCGGGACTAGCTCTTAACAATGAGCAGTTCTTC.

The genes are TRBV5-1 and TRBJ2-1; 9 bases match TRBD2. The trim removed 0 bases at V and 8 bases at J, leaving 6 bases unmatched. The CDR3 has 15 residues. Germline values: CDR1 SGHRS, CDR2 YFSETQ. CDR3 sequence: CASSLGRGGLYEQFF. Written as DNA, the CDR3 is TGCGCCAGCAGCTTGGGGCGGGGGGGCCTATATGAGCAGTTCTTC. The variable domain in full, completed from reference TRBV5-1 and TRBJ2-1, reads KAGVTQTPRYLIKTRGQQVTLSCSPISGHRSVSWYQQTPGQGLQFLFEYFSETQRNKGNFPGRFSGRQFSNSRSEMNVSTLELGDSALYLCASSLGRGGLYEQFFGPGTRLTVL.

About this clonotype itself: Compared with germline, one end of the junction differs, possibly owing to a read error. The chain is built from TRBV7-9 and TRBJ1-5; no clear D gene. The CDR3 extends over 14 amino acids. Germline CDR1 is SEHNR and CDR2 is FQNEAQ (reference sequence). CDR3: CAGSSYISNQPQHF. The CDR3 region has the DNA TGTGCCGGCAGCTCTTATATTAGCAATCAGCCCCAGCATTTT.

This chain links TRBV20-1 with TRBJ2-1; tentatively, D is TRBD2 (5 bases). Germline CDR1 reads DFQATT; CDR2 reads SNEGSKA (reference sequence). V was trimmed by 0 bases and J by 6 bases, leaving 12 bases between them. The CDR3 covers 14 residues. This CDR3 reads CSARDPRASNEQFF. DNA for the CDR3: TGCAGTGCTAGAGATCCGCGGGCAAGCAATGAGCAGTTCTTC.

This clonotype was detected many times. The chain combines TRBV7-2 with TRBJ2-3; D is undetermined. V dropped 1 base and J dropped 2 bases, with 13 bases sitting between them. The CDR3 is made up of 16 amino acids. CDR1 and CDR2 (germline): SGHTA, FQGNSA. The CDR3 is CASSLDRARFTDTQYF. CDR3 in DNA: TGTGCCAGCAGCTTAGATCGGGCGCGGTTCACAGATACGCAGTATTTT.

CDR3 in amino acids: CASSPNRGHQGLFF. CDR3 in DNA: TGTGCCAGCTCACCAAACAGGGGCCACCAAGGACTGTTTTTT. The chain recombines TRBV18 with TRBJ1-4; 7 bases line up with TRBD1. J was trimmed by 13 bases and V by 2 bases; bases with no gene match: 10. CDR1 is KGHSH, CDR2 LQKENI, per germline. This CDR3 has 14 residues.

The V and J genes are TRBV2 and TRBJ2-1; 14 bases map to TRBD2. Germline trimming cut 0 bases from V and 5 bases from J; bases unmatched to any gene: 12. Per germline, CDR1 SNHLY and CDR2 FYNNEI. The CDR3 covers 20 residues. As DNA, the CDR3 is TGTGCCAGCAGTGAAGCGTTAAGGGGACTAGCGGGGGCCCTCCACAATGAGCAGTTCTTC. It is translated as CASSEALRGLAGALHNEQFF.